This T cell receptor beta chain stems from a study of blood T cells in healthy people across ages. Study-wide results and caveats: Significant beta diversity loss was already apparent by age roughly 44, declining roughly linearly.

CDR3 length: 12 residues. Trimming stripped 1 base from V and 4 bases from J, with 7 bases between. CDR1 and CDR2 from the germline V gene are SQVTM and ANQGSEA. For the second PCR, which ran for 7 to 11 cycles, a sample-barcoded 5' primer and a J-beta primer mix were used. A single record per CDR3 protein comes from TCRdb applying MiXCR to the 5' RACE reads. The sample yields some 930,000 distinct CDR3 sequences, almost 30% seen once. This clonotype was seen a handful of times. Its antigen is undetermined. The sample was also reused in another study, on T cells of mothers and their children. That work adds: Per 15 ul, 1.5 ug of RNA was used, with all extracted RNA going into cDNA synthesis.

Specimen: blood. The source is a woman aged 40 to 50 in good health. The gene calls are TRBV29-1 and TRBJ1-2; no firm D call. As DNA, the CDR3 is TGCAGCGTTGAAGGAGTGCGCTATGGCTACACCTTC. Residues: CSVEGVRYGYTF.